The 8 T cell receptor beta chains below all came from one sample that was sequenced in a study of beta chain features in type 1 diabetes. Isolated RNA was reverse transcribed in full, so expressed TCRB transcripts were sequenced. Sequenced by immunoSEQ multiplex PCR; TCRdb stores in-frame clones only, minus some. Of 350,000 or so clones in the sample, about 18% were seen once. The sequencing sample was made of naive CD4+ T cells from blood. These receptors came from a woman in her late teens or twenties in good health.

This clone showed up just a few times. Written as DNA, the CDR3 is TGTGCCTGGAGAACTGTCGGCGGAACCGGGGAGCTGTTTTTT. Its translation: CAWRTVGGTGELFF. The gene calls are TRBV30 and TRBJ2-2; D gene ambiguous. Germline lookup yields CDR1 GTSNPN and CDR2 SVGIG (reference sequence). V was cut by 3 bases and J by 5 bases, with 13 bases left in between. This CDR3 has 14 residues.

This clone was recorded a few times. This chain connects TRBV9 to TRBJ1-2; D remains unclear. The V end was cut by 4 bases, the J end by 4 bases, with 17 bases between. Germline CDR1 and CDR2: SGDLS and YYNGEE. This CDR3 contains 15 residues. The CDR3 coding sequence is TGTGCCAGCAGCACTTCTCCGTGGAGGGCCTATGGCTACACCTTC. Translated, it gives CASSTSPWRAYGYTF.

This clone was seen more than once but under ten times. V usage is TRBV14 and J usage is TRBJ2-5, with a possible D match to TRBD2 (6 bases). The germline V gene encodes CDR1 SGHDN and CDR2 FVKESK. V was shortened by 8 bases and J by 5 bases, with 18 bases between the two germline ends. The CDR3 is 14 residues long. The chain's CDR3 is CASAPGVAGETQYF. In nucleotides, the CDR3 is TGTGCCAGCGCCCCGGGGGTAGCTGGTGAGACCCAGTACTTC.

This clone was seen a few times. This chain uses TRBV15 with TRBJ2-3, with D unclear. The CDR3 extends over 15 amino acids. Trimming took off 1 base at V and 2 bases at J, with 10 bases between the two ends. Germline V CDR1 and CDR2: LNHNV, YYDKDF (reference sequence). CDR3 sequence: CATSRAPLATDTQYF. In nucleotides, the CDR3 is TGTGCCACCAGCAGAGCCCCCTTAGCCACAGATACGCAGTATTTT.

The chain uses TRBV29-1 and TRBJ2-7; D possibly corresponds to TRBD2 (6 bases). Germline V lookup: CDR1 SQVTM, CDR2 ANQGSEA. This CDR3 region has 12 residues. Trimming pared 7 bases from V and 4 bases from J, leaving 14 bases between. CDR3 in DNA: TGCAGCGCCTTGACTAGTACATACGAGCAGTACTTC. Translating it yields CSALTSTYEQYF.

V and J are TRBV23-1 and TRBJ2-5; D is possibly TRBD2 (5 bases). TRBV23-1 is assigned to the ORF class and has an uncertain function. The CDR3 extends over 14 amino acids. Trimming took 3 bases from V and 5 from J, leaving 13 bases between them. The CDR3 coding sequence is TGCGCCAGCAGTCATGGTGGGAGTTGGGAGACCCAGTACTTC. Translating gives CASSHGGSWETQYF.

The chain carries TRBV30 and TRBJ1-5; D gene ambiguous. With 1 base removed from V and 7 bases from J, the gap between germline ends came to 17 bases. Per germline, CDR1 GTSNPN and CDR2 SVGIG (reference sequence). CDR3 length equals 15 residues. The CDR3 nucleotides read TGTGCCTGGAGTGACCGGATGCGAGGTTACCAGCCCCAGCATTTT. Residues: CAWSDRMRGYQPQHF. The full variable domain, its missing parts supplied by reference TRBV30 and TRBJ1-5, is SQTIHQWPATLVQPVGSPLSLECTVEGTSNPNLYWYRQAAGRGLQLLFYSVGIGQISSEVPQNLSASRPQDRQFILSSKKLLLSDSGFYLCAWSDRMRGYQPQHFGDGTRLSIL.

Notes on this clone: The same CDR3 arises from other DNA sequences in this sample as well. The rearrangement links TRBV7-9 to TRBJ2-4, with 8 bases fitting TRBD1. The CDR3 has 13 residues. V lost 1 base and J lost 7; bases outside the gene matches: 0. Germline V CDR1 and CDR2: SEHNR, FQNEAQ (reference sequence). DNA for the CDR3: TGTGCCAGCAGCTTAGGACAGGGGAACATTCAGTACTTC. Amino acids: CASSLGQGNIQYF.